Reported below is one T cell receptor (beta chain). The entry originates in a study of cytomegalovirus exposure and HLA in healthy donors. Germline values: CDR1 SGHRS, CDR2 YFSETQ. CDR3 length equals 14 residues. V shed 5 bases, J shed 1 base, and the junction held 4 bases outside the gene matches. PCR amplification relied on 60 Vbeta primers (plus 13 Jbeta primers). Assay: immunoSEQ multiplex PCR; the TCRdb copy retains only in-frame clones and omits some. The data show a few hundred thousand clones, 65% to 85% seen once. Input material: PBMCs. The clonotype originates from a man under 40 in good health and CMV-seronegative. The V call is TRBV5-1, the J call TRBJ2-3, with TRBD2 identical over 7 bases. CDR3 in amino acids: CASSRSGGTDTQYF. The CDR3 DNA reads as TGCGCCAGCAGTCGGAGCGGGGGCACAGATACGCAGTATTTT.